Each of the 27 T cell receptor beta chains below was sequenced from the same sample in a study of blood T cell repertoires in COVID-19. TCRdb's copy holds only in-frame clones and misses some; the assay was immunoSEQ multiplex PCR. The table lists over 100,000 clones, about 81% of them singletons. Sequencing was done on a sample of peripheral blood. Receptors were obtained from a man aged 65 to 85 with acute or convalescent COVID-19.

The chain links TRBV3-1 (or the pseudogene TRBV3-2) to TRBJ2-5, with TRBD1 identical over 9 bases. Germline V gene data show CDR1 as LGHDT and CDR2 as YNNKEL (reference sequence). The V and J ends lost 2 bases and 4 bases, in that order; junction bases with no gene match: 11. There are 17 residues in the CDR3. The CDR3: CASSQSGTGILGETQYF. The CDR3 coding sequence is TGTGCCAGCAGCCAATCCGGGACAGGGATACTTGGAGAGACCCAGTACTTC.

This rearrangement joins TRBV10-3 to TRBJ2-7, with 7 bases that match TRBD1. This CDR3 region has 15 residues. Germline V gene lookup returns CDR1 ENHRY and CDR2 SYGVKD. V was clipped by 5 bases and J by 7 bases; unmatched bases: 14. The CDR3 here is CAISSTETGPREQYF. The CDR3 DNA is TGTGCCATCAGTTCCACAGAGACAGGGCCGAGAGAGCAGTACTTC.

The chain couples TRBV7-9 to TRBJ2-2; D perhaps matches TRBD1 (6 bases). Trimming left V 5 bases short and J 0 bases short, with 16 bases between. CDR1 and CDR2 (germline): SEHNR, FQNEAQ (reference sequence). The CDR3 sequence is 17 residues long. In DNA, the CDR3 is TGTGCCAGCAGCCCCGGACAGAGACTATCGAACACCGGGGAGCTGTTTTTT. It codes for CASSPGQRLSNTGELFF.

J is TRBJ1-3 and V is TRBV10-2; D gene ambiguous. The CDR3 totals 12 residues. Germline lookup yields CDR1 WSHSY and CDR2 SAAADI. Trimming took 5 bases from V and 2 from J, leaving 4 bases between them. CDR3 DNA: TGCGCCAGCAGTCCTACTGGAAACACCATATATTTT. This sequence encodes CASSPTGNTIYF.

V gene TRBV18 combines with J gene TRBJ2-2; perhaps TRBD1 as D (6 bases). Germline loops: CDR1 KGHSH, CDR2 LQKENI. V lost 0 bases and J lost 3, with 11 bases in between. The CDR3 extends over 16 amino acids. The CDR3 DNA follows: TGTGCCAGCTCACCACCGCCAGGGGCGGACACCGGGGAGCTGTTTTTT. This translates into CASSPPPGADTGELFF.

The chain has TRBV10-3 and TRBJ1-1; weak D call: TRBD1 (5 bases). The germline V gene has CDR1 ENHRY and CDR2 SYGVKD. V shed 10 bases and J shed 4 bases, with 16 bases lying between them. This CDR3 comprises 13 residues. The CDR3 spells CATTQGGGTEAFF. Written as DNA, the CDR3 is TGTGCCACCACCCAGGGAGGTGGCACTGAAGCTTTCTTT.

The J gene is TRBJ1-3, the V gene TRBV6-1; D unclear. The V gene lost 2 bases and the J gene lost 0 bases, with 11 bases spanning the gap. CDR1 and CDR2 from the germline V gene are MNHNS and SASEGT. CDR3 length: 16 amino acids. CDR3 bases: TGTGCCAGCAGTGAAAGCCGGGTGATCTCTGGAAACACCATATATTTT. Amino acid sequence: CASSESRVISGNTIYF.

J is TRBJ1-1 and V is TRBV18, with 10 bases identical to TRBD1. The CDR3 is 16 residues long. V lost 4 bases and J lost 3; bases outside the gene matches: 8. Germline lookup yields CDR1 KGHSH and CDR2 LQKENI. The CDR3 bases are TGTGCCAGCTCACGAGACAGGGGGCGCAAGGACACTGAAGCTTTCTTT. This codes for CASSRDRGRKDTEAFF.

The CDR3 sequence is CAWRPYTGGSYEQYF. CDR3 DNA: TGTGCCTGGAGACCATATACCGGGGGGTCCTACGAGCAGTACTTC. The chain has TRBV30 and TRBJ2-7; 7 bases line up with TRBD2. The CDR3 is 15 amino acids. J gave up 1 base and V 3 bases, and 9 bases lay outside the gene matches. Germline CDR1 and CDR2: GTSNPN and SVGIG (reference sequence). The full variable domain, completed using reference TRBV30 and TRBJ2-7, is SQTIHQWPATLVQPVGSPLSLECTVEGTSNPNLYWYRQAAGRGLQLLFYSVGIGQISSEVPQNLSASRPQDRQFILSSKKLLLSDSGFYLCAWRPYTGGSYEQYFGPGTRLTVT.

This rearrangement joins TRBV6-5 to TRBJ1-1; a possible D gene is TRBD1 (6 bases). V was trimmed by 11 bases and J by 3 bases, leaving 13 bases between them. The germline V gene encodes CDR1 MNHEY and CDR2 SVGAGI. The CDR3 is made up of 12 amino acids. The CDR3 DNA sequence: TGTGCCGGGGGCCAGGGGTACACTGAAGCTTTCTTT. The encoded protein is CAGGQGYTEAFF.

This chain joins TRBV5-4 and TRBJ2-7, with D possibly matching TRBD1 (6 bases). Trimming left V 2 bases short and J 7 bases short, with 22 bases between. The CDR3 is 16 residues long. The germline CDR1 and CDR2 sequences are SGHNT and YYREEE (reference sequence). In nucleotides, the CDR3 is TGTGCCAGCAGCTTTTGGTATGGCGCAGGGGCGAGGGAGCAGTACTTC. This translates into CASSFWYGAGAREQYF. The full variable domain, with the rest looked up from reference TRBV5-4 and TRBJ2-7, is ETGVTQSPTHLIKTRGQQVTLRCSSQSGHNTVSWYQQALGQGPQFIFQYYREEENGRGNFPPRFSGLQFPNYSSELNVNALELDDSALYLCASSFWYGAGAREQYFGPGTRLTVT.

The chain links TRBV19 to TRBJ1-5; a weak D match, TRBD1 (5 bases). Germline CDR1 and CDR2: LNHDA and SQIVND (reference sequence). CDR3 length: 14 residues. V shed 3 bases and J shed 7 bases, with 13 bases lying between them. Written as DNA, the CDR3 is TGTGCCAGTAGTATTTCGGGGGACCGACAGCCCCAGCATTTT. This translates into CASSISGDRQPQHF.

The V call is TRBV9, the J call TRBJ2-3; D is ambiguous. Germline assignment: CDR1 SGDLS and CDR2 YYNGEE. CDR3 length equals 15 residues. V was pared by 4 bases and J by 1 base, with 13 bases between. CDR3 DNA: TGTGCCAGCAGCTTGCAGGTGGTGGGCACAGATACGCAGTATTTT. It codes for CASSLQVVGTDTQYF.

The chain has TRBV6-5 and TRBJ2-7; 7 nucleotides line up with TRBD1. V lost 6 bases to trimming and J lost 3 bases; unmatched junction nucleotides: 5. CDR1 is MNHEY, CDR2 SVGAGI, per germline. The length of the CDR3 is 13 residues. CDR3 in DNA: TGTGCCAGCAGACCAGGGGGTTTCTACGAGCAGTACTTC. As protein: CASRPGGFYEQYF.

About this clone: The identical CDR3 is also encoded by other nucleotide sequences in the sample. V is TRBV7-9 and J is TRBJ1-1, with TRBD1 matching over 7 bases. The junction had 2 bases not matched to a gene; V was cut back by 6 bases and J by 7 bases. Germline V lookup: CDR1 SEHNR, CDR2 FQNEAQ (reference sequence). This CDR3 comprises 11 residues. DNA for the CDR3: TGTGCCAGCAGTCGACAGGGTGAAGCTTTCTTT. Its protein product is CASSRQGEAFF.

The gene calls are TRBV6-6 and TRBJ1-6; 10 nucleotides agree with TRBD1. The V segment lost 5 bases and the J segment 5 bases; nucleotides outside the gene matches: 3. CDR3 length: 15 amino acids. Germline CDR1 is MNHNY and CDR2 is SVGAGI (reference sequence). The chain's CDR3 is CASSHGQGDNSPLHF. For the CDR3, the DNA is TGTGCCAGCAGTCATGGACAGGGGGATAATTCACCCCTCCACTTT.

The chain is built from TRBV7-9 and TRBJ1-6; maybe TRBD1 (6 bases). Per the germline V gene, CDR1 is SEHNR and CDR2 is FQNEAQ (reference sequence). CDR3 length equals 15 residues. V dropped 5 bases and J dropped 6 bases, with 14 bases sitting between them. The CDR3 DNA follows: TGTGCCAGCAGCCAGGGGCCAGGGACTAATTCACCCCTCCACTTT. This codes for CASSQGPGTNSPLHF.

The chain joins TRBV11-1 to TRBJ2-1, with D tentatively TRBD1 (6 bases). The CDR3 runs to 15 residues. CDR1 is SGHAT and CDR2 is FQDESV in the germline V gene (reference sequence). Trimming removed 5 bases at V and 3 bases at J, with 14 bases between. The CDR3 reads CASSRQETRYNEQFF. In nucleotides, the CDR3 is TGTGCCAGCAGCCGACAGGAAACACGCTACAATGAGCAGTTCTTC.

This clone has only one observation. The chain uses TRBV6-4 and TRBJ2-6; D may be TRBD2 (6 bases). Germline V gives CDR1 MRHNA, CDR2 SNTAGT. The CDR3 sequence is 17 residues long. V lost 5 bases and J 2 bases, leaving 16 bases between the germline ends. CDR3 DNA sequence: TGTGCCAGCAGTCCCGGGACTGACCCAACTGGGGCCAACGTCCTGACTTTC. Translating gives CASSPGTDPTGANVLTF.

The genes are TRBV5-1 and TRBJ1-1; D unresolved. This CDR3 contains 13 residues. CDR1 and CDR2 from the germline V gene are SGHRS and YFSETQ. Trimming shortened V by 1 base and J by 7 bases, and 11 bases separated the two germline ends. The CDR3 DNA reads TGCGCCAGCAGCTTGCTACGGTTTGGTGAAGCTTTCTTT. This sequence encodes CASSLLRFGEAFF.

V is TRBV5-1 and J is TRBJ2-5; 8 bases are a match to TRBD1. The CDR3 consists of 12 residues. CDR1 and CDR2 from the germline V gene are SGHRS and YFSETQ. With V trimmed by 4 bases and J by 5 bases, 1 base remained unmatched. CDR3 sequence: CASSNRGETQYF. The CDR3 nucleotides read TGCGCCAGCAGCAACAGGGGGGAGACCCAGTACTTC.

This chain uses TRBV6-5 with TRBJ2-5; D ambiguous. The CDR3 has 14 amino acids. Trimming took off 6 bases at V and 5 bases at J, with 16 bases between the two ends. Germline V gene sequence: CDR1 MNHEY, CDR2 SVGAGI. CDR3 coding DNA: TGTGCCAGCAGGACCCGGATAGCCGGGGAGACCCAGTACTTC. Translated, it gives CASRTRIAGETQYF.

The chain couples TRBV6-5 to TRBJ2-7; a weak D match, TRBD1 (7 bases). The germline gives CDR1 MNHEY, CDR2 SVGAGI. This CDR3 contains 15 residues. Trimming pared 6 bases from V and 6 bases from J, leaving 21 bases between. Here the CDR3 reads CASRVTYSGGGEQYF. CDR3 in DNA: TGTGCCAGCAGAGTAACTTACTCAGGGGGAGGCGAGCAGTACTTC.

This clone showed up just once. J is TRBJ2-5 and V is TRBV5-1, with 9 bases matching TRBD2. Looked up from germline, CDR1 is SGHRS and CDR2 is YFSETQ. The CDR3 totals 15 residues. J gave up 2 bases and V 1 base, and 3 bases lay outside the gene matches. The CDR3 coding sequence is TGCGCCAGCAGCTTGTCAACTAGCGGGCAAGAGACCCAGTACTTC. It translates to CASSLSTSGQETQYF.

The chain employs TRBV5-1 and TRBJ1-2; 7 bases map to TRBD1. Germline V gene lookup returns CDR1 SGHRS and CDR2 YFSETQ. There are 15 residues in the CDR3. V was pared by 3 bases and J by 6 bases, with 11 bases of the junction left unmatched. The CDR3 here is CASSSNRGPRDGYTF. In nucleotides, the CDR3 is TGCGCCAGCAGCTCGAACAGGGGCCCCCGGGATGGCTACACCTTC.

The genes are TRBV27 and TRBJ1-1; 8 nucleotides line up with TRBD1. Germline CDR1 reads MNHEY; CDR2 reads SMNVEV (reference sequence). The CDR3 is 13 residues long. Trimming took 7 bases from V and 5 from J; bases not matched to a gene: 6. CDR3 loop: CASTDRGRTEAFF. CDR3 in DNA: TGTGCCAGCACAGACAGGGGAAGGACTGAAGCTTTCTTT.

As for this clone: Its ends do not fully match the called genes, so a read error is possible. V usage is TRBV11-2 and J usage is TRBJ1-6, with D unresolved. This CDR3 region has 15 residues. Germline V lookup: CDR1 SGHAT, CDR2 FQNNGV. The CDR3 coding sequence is TGTGCCAGCACCTTAGGGAGGGACTATAATTCACCCCTCCACTTT. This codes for CASTLGRDYNSPLHF.